A selection of T cell receptor beta chains follows, all from one sample in a study of a mutant IDH1 vaccine in newly diagnosed glioma. The assay was immunoSEQ multiplex PCR, and TCRdb's table has in-frame clones only and misses some. This table has tens of thousands of clones, 75% to 95% appearing once. This sample comprised PBMCs, obtained from a glioma patient treated with radiotherapy, temozolomide or both. The receptors shown here come from a man aged 50 to 60 with glioma. Each CDR3 is given with its conserved first and last residue. The order of the fields is V gene, J gene, clone size, CDR3 protein. Clone size appears in some rows only: once, few, many, or a class for an expanded clone.

>TRBV9|TRBJ2-7|once
CASSPGSGSYEQYF
>TRBV7-9|TRBJ2-5|-
CASQNRAQETQYF
>TRBV28|TRBJ2-1|-
CASRRAGGFLYNEQFF
>TRBV27|TRBJ2-6|once
CASSSDRSAANVLTF
>TRBV2|TRBJ2-5|-
CASSSYGASGTQYF
>TRBV30|TRBJ2-7|-
CAWSRGTEQYF
>TRBV5-8|TRBJ2-3|-
CASPPGGRRDTQYF
>TRBV6-5|TRBJ2-7|-
CASSYSSGSGYEQYF
>TRBV4-2|TRBJ2-4|few
CASSQAGESAKNIQYF
>TRBV5-1|TRBJ1-6|-
CASSQGENSPLHF
>TRBV7-2|TRBJ2-3|-
CASSLDVAADTQYF
>TRBV7-9|TRBJ1-4|-
CASSFIDEKLFF
>TRBV18|TRBJ1-4|-
CASSPVNRGNEKLFF
>TRBV19|TRBJ1-1|-
CASSIVRGGTEAFF
>TRBV19|TRBJ2-3|-
CASSIIGTSGAFDTQYF
>TRBV5-4|TRBJ2-7|-
CASSSWAAASAEQYF
>TRBV10-1|TRBJ2-2|-
CASGLGNGELFF
>TRBV5-5|TRBJ1-5|-
CASSPTGNQPQHF
>TRBV7-9|TRBJ2-7|-
CASSLALGIAQYF
>TRBV6-1|TRBJ2-1|-
CASRGFGDRFF
>TRBV7-9|TRBJ1-1|-
CASSNADNQGAFF
>TRBV2|TRBJ1-1|-
CAASRGGTGVGWTEAFF
>TRBV9|TRBJ1-3|-
CASSAAQGPSGNTIYF
>TRBV5-1|TRBJ2-7|-
CASSLLGRSSYEQYF
>TRBV19|TRBJ2-2|-
CASMVGTLGTGELFF
>TRBV5-1|TRBJ1-5|-
CASSVSGTGSQPQHF
>TRBV6-6|TRBJ2-5|once
CASSYDGFETQYF
>TRBV5-1|TRBJ2-7|-
CASRRQGNEQYF